Listed here are 16 T cell receptor beta chains from one sample, sequenced in a study of radiation and T cells in renal cell carcinoma. Time point denoted: baseline pretreatment blood. Stated treatment: 15 Gy SBRT to primary tumor, nephrectomy 4 weeks later. Assay: immunoSEQ multiplex PCR; the TCRdb copy retains only in-frame clones and omits some. This table holds tens of thousands of clones, 82% found once. Specimen: blood, collected from a patient whose treatment included radiotherapy and nephrectomy. These receptors all come from a man in his fifties or sixties with renal cell carcinoma.

The chain has TRBV28 and TRBJ1-2; 9 bases match TRBD1. Germline V gene lookup returns CDR1 MDHEN and CDR2 SYDVKM. Trimming at V came to 9 bases and at J to 4 bases, leaving 12 bases not matched to a gene. The CDR3 totals 15 residues. This chain's CDR3 is CARLQGTGLSYGYTF. Here the CDR3 DNA reads TGTGCCAGACTTCAAGGGACAGGGTTGAGCTATGGCTACACCTTC.

There are a few counts of this clone. The chain is built from TRBV7-2 and TRBJ1-4; 8 bases are shared with TRBD1. The CDR3 totals 15 residues. The V gene's germline CDR1 is SGHTA and CDR2 FQGNSA. With 5 bases clipped from V and 7 bases from J, the junction kept 9 bases outside the gene matches. The CDR3 reads CASSRETGVGEKLFF. Here the CDR3 DNA reads TGTGCCAGCAGCAGAGAGACAGGGGTGGGTGAAAAACTGTTTTTT.

The chain is built from TRBV11-2 and TRBJ1-4; TRBD1 matches 12 bases. The germline V gene has CDR1 SGHAT and CDR2 FQNNGV. This CDR3 is 18 amino acids long. J was trimmed by 3 bases and V by 1 base; bases with no gene match: 6. The CDR3 is CASSLAGTGGLSNEKLFF. The CDR3 region has the DNA TGTGCCAGCAGCTTAGCCGGGACAGGGGGCTTATCTAATGAAAAACTGTTTTTT. Combining the CDR3 with reference TRBV11-2 and TRBJ1-4 gives the whole variable domain EAGVAQSPRYKIIEKRQSVAFWCNPISGHATLYWYQQILGQGPKLLIQFQNNGVVDDSQLPKDRFSAERLKGVDSTLKIQPAKLEDSAVYLCASSLAGTGGLSNEKLFFGSGTQLSVL.

V is TRBV4-3 and J is TRBJ2-1; D call uncertain. V was clipped by 0 bases and J by 7 bases, with 10 bases between them. The germline gives CDR1 LGHNA, CDR2 YSLEER. This CDR3 is built from 14 residues. In DNA, the CDR3 is TGCGCCAGCAGCCAAGATCGTCCGGTTAATGAGCAGTTCTTC. This sequence encodes CASSQDRPVNEQFF.

This chain joins TRBV10-2 and TRBJ1-2; the match to TRBD1 covers 7 bases. This CDR3 has 18 residues. V lost 3 bases to trimming and J lost 0 bases; unmatched junction nucleotides: 13. The germline V gene encodes CDR1 WSHSY and CDR2 SAAADI. Here the CDR3 reads CASSEWIDREGTNYGYTF. DNA for the CDR3: TGCGCCAGCAGTGAATGGATCGACAGGGAGGGTACTAACTATGGCTACACCTTC.

V is TRBV6-6 and J is TRBJ1-1, with D maybe TRBD1 (6 bases). Trimming pared 0 bases from V and 1 base from J, leaving 9 bases between. The germline gives CDR1 MNHNY, CDR2 SVGAGI (reference sequence). The CDR3 contains 15 residues. CDR3 nucleotide sequence: TGTGCCAGCAGTTACTCTCTACAGGGGAACACTGAAGCTTTCTTT. Protein: CASSYSLQGNTEAFF.

This chain joins TRBV7-9 and TRBJ1-3, with a tentative D call TRBD1 (6 bases). CDR3 length: 14 residues. Germline loops: CDR1 SEHNR, CDR2 FQNEAQ (reference sequence). Trimming removed 7 bases at V and 3 bases at J, with 13 bases between. The chain's CDR3 is CASISQGVGNTIYF. The CDR3 coding sequence is TGTGCCAGCATTTCACAGGGAGTTGGAAACACCATATATTTT.

This clone was counted a single time. The genes are TRBV27 and TRBJ2-2, with D tentatively TRBD1 (6 bases). This CDR3 is 15 amino acids long. V was cut by 2 bases and J by 2 bases, with 9 bases left in between. The germline CDR1 and CDR2 sequences are MNHEY and SMNVEV (reference sequence). CDR3 protein: CASSLQGLNTGELFF. The CDR3 nucleotides are TGTGCCAGCAGTTTACAGGGGTTAAACACCGGGGAGCTGTTTTTT.

This clone was counted only a few times. V gene TRBV27 combines with J gene TRBJ2-2; 7 nucleotides match TRBD1. The V gene end was trimmed by 7 bases and the J gene end by 0 bases; junction bases not matched to a gene: 5. CDR1 and CDR2 (germline): MNHEY, SMNVEV (reference sequence). The CDR3 consists of 15 residues. CDR3 DNA sequence: TGTGCCAGCACCTTCGACAGGGCGAACACCGGGGAGCTGTTTTTT. This sequence encodes CASTFDRANTGELFF.

The CDR3: CASSLRAGRTDTQYF. The CDR3 bases are TGTGCCAGCAGCTTAAGGGCCGGGAGGACAGATACGCAGTATTTT. This sequence joins TRBV11-2 and TRBJ2-3; 7 bases are shared with TRBD2. V was pared by 2 bases and J by 3 bases, with 5 bases of the junction left unmatched. Per the germline V gene, CDR1 is SGHAT and CDR2 is FQNNGV. The CDR3 is 15 residues long.

The genes are TRBV11-2 and TRBJ2-7; D gene ambiguous. This CDR3 has 13 amino acids. The V and J ends lost 5 bases and 2 bases respectively, with 10 bases between them. CDR1 is SGHAT, CDR2 FQNNGV, per germline. The CDR3 loop reads CASSDFLAYEQYF. DNA for the CDR3: TGTGCCAGCAGCGACTTTTTGGCCTACGAGCAGTACTTC.

The chain has TRBV10-3 and TRBJ2-7; the match to TRBD1 covers 9 bases. Per germline, CDR1 ENHRY and CDR2 SYGVKD. The trim removed 7 bases at V and 3 bases at J, leaving 7 bases unmatched. The CDR3 consists of 14 residues. The CDR3 region is CAITEGQGGYEQYF. The CDR3 coding sequence is TGTGCCATCACGGAGGGACAGGGAGGCTACGAGCAGTACTTC.

The chain recombines TRBV7-9 with TRBJ2-1, with D perhaps TRBD2 (6 bases). Trimming stripped 5 bases from V and 3 bases from J, with 17 bases between. The CDR3 is 16 amino acids. CDR1 and CDR2 from the germline V gene are SEHNR and FQNEAQ (reference sequence). CDR3 residues: CASSPESGFGYNEQFF. The CDR3 bases are TGTGCCAGCAGCCCTGAGAGCGGGTTCGGCTACAATGAGCAGTTCTTC.

V usage is TRBV5-5 and J usage is TRBJ1-2; D is unresolved. CDR1 SGHKS and CDR2 YYEKEE come from the germline V gene (reference sequence). This CDR3 has 13 amino acids. V lost 7 bases and J lost 4, with 14 bases in between. CDR3 region: CASRSRKTYGYTF. CDR3 in DNA: TGTGCCAGCCGTTCGCGAAAGACCTATGGCTACACCTTC.

In its sample, this clone was seen once. The V and J genes are TRBV7-9 and TRBJ2-1; TRBD2 matches 9 bases. The V gene end was trimmed by 4 bases and the J gene end by 7 bases; junction bases not matched to a gene: 17. The CDR3 contains 18 residues. Germline values: CDR1 SEHNR, CDR2 FQNEAQ (reference sequence). CDR3 nucleotide sequence: TGTGCCAGCAGCTCCCTGACTAGCGGCCCCACTGCGAGGAATGAGCAGTTCTTC. Translated: CASSSLTSGPTARNEQFF.

The rearrangement joins TRBV6-1 to TRBJ1-1; D possibly corresponds to TRBD1 (5 bases). Germline CDR1 and CDR2: MNHNS and SASEGT. This CDR3 spans 13 amino acids. Trimming shortened V by 4 bases and J by 6 bases, and 12 bases separated the two germline ends. Here the CDR3 reads CASSVTANAEAFF. CDR3 bases: TGTGCCAGCAGTGTGACAGCTAACGCTGAAGCTTTCTTT.